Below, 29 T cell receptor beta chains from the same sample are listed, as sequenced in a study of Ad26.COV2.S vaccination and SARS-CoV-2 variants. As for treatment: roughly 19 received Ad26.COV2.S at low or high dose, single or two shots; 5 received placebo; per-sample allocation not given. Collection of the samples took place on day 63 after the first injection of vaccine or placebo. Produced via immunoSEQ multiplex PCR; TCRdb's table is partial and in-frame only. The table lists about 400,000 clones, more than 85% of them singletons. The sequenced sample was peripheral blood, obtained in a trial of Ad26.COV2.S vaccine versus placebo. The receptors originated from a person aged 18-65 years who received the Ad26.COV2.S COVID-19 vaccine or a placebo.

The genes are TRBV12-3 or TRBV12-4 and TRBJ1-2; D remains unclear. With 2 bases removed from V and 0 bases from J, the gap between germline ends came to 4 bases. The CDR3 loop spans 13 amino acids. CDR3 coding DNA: TGTGCCAGCAGTTTATTAACTAACTATGGCTACACCTTC. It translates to CASSLLTNYGYTF.

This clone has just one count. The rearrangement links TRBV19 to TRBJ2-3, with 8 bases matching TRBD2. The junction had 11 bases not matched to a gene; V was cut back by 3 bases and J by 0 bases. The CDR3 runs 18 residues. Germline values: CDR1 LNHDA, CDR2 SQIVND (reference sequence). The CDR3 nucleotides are TGTGCCAGTAGTATCCGATGGGGAGCGGGGGCTAGCACAGATACGCAGTATTTT. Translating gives CASSIRWGAGASTDTQYF.

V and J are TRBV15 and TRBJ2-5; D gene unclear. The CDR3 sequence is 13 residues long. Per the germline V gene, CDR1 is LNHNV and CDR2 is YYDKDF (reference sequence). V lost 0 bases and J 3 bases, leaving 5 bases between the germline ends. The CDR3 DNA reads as TGTGCCACCAGCAGAGACCTTAAAGAGACCCAGTACTTC. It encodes CATSRDLKETQYF.

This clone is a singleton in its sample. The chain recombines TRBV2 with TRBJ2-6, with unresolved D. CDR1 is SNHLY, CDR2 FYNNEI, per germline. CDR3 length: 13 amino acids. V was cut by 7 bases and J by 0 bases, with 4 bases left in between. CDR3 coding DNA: TGTGCCAGCAAAGTCTCTGGGGCCAACGTCCTGACTTTC. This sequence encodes CASKVSGANVLTF.

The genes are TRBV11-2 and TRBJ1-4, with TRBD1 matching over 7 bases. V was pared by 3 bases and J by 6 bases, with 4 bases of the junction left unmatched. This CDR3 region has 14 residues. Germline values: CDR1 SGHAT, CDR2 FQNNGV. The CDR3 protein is CASSLDRWDEKLFF. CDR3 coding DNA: TGTGCCAGCAGCTTGGACAGGTGGGATGAAAAACTGTTTTTT.

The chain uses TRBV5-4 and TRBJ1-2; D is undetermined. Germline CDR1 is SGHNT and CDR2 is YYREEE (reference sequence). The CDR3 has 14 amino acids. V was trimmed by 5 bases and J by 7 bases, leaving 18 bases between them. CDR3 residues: CASRPTSTSSGYTF. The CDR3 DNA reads TGTGCCAGCAGGCCCACCTCCACTTCTTCTGGCTACACCTTC. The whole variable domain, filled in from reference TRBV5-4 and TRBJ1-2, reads ETGVTQSPTHLIKTRGQQVTLRCSSQSGHNTVSWYQQALGQGPQFIFQYYREEENGRGNFPPRFSGLQFPNYSSELNVNALELDDSALYLCASRPTSTSSGYTFGSGTRLTVV.

In DNA form, the CDR3 reads TGTGCCAGCAGTGAGGACAGGGAAAACGAAAAACTGTTTTTT. Protein sequence: CASSEDRENEKLFF. The rearrangement joins TRBV6-1 to TRBJ1-4; 8 bases align to TRBD1. This CDR3 has 14 amino acids. V shed 3 bases, J shed 8 bases, and the junction held 5 bases outside the gene matches. CDR1 is MNHNS and CDR2 is SASEGT in the germline V gene.

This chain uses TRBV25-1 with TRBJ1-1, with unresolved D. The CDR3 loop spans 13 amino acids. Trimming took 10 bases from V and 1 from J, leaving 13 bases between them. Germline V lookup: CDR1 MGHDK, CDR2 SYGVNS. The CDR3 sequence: CATRGGWNTEAFF. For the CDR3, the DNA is TGTGCCACTCGGGGAGGTTGGAACACTGAAGCTTTCTTT.

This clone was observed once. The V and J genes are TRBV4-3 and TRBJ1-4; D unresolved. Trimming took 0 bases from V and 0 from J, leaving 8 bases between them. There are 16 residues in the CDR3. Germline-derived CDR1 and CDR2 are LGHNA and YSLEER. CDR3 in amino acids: CASSQDTASTNEKLFF. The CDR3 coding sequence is TGCGCCAGCAGCCAAGATACAGCCTCAACTAATGAAAAACTGTTTTTT.

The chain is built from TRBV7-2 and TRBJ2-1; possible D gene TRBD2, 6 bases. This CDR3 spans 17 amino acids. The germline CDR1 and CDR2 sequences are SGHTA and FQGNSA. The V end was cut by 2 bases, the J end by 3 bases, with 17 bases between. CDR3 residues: CASSLRDGRGFYNEQFF. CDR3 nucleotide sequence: TGTGCCAGCAGCTTAAGGGACGGTCGGGGGTTCTACAATGAGCAGTTCTTC.

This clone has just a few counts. The CDR3 DNA reads as TGCGCCAGCAACCAGGGTCCACCTAACTATGGCTACACCTTC. The encoded protein is CASNQGPPNYGYTF. V is TRBV4-1 and J is TRBJ1-2; the D gene is possibly TRBD1 (5 bases). Trimming stripped 7 bases from V and 0 bases from J, with 12 bases between. Germline-derived CDR1 and CDR2 are MGHRA and YSYEKL. The CDR3 is 14 amino acids.

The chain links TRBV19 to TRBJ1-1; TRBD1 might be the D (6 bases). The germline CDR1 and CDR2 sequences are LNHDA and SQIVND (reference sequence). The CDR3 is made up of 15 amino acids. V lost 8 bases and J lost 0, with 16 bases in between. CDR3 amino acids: CASFDDTGLNTEAFF. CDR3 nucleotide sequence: TGTGCCAGTTTCGACGATACAGGGCTGAACACTGAAGCTTTCTTT.

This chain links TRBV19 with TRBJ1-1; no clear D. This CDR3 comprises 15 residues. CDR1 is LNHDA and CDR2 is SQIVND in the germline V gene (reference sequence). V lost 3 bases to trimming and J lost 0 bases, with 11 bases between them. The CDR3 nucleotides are TGTGCCAGTAGTATGGAGCCAGAAATGAACACTGAAGCTTTCTTT. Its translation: CASSMEPEMNTEAFF.

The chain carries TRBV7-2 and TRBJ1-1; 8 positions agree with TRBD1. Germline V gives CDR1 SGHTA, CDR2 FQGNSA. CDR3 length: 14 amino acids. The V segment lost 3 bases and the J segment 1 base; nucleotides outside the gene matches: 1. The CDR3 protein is CASSFGTGNTEAFF. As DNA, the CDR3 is TGTGCCAGCAGCTTTGGGACAGGGAACACTGAAGCTTTCTTT.

DNA for the CDR3: TGTGCCAGCAGTTCAGGGGACACTAGCAATCAGCCCCAGCATTTT. Amino acid sequence: CASSSGDTSNQPQHF. This chain uses TRBV6-6 with TRBJ1-5; D might be TRBD1 (6 bases). The germline V gene has CDR1 MNHNY and CDR2 SVGAGI (reference sequence). Trimming shortened V by 4 bases and J by 0 bases, and 10 bases separated the two germline ends. This CDR3 region has 15 residues.

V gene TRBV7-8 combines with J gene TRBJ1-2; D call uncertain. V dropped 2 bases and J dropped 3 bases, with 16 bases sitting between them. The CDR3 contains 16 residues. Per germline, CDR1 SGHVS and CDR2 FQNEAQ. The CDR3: CASSLTLQAGYYGYTF. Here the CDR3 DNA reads TGTGCCAGCAGCTTAACCCTCCAGGCGGGGTACTATGGCTACACCTTC.

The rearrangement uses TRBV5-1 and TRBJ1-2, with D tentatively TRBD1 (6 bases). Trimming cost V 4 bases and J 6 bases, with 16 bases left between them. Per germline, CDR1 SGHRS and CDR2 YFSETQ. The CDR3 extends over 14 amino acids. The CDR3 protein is CASSVSSGVDGYTF. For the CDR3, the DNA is TGCGCCAGCAGCGTCTCATCAGGGGTAGATGGCTACACCTTC. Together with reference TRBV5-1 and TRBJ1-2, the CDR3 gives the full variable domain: KAGVTQTPRYLIKTRGQQVTLSCSPISGHRSVSWYQQTPGQGLQFLFEYFSETQRNKGNFPGRFSGRQFSNSRSEMNVSTLELGDSALYLCASSVSSGVDGYTFGSGTRLTVV.

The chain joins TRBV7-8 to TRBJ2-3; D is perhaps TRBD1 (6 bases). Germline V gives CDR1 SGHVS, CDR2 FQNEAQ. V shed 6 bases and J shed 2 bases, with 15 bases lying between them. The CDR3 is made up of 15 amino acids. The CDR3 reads CASSKQGLVTDTQYF. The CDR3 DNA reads TGTGCCAGCAGTAAACAGGGTCTTGTCACAGATACGCAGTATTTT.

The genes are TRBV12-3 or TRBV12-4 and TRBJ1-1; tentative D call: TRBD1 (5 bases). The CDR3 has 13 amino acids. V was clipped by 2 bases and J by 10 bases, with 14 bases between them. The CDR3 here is CASSLTATGGAFF. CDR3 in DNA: TGTGCCAGCAGTTTAACCGCGACCGGGGGAGCTTTCTTT.

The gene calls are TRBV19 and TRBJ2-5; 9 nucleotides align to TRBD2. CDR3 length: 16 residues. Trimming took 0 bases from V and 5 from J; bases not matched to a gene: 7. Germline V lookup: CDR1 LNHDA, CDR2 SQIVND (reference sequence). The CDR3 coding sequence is TGTGCCAGTAGTATAGACCCCCTGCGGGGGGGGGAGACCCAGTACTTC. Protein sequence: CASSIDPLRGGETQYF. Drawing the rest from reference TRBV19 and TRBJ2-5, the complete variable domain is DGGITQSPKYLFRKEGQNVTLSCEQNLNHDAMYWYRQDPGQGLRLIYYSQIVNDFQKGDIAEGYSVSREKKESFPLTVTSAQKNPTAFYLCASSIDPLRGGETQYFGPGTRLLVL.

Written as DNA, the CDR3 is TGCGCCAGCAGCCAATTTCCACAGGATTTTCAAGAGACCCAGTACTTC. Translated, it gives CASSQFPQDFQETQYF. The rearrangement uses TRBV4-1 and TRBJ2-5; perhaps TRBD1 as D (5 bases). The CDR3 is made up of 16 amino acids. Per the germline V gene, CDR1 is MGHRA and CDR2 is YSYEKL. Trimming took off 2 bases at V and 2 bases at J, with 15 bases between the two ends.

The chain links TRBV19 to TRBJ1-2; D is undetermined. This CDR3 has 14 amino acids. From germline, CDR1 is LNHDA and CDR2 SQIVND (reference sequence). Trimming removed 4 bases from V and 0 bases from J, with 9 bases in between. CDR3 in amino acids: CASSSGQTNYGYTF. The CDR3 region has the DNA TGTGCCAGTAGTAGCGGGCAAACTAACTATGGCTACACCTTC.

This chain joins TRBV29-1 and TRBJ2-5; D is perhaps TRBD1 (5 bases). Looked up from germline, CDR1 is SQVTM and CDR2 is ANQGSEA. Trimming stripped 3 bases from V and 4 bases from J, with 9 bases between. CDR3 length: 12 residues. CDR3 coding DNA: TGCAGCGTTGAGGTTCAGGGAGAGACCCAGTACTTC. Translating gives CSVEVQGETQYF. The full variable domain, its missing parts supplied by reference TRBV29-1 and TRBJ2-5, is SAVISQKPSRDICQRGTSLTIQCQVDSQVTMMFWYRQQPGQSLTLIATANQGSEATYESGFVIDKFPISRPNLTFSTLTVSNMSPEDSSIYLCSVEVQGETQYFGPGTRLLVL.

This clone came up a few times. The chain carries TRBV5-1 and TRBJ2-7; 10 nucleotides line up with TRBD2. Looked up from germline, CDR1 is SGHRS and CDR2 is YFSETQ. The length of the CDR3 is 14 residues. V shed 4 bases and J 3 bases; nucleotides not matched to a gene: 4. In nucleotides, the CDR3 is TGCGCCAGCAGCAGCGCTAGCGGGAGCTACGAGCAGTACTTC. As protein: CASSSASGSYEQYF.

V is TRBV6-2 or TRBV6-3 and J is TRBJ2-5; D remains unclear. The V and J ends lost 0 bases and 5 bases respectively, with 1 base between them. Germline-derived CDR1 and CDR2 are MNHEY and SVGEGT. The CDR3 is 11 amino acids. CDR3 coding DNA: TGTGCCAGCAGTTACTCGGAGACCCAGTACTTC. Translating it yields CASSYSETQYF.

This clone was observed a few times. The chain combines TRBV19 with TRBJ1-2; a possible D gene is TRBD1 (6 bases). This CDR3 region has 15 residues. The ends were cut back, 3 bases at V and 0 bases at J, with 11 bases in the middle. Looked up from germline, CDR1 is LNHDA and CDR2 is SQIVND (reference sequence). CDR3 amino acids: CASSILRTANYGYTF. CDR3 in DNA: TGTGCCAGTAGTATCTTGAGGACAGCTAACTATGGCTACACCTTC.

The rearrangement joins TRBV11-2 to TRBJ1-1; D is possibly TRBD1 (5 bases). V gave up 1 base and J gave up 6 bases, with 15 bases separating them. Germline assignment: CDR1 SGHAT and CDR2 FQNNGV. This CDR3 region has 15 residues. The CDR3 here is CASSLGPGTAPEAFF. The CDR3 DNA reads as TGTGCCAGCAGCTTAGGACCCGGGACGGCCCCTGAAGCTTTCTTT.

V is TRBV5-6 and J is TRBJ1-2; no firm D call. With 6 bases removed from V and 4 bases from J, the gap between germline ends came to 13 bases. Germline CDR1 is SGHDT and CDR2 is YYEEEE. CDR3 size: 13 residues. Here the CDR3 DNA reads TGTGCCAGCACCCTGGGGAGCTCCTATGGCTACACCTTC. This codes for CASTLGSSYGYTF.

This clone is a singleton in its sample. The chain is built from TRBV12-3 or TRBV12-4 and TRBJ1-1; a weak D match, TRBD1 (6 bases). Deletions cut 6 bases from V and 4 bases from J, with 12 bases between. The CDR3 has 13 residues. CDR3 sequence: CASRLTGSTEAFF. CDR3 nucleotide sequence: TGTGCCAGCAGGCTGACAGGTTCCACTGAAGCTTTCTTT.